Here is one TCR beta chain with its context. This record comes from a study of shared clonotypes between healthy human individuals. Clones were read by immunoSEQ multiplex PCR, and TCRdb kept only the in-frame ones, dropping some. The top ten hold roughly 0.13% of the sample, which has 2 million to 2.5 million clones, approximately 95% seen once. The CDR3 loop spans 16 amino acids. Trimming cost V 1 base and J 0 bases, with 8 bases left between them. Germline CDR1 and CDR2: SGHDT and YYEEEE. The V call is TRBV5-6, the J call TRBJ1-6, with a weak D call TRBD1 (5 bases). The source of this sequence is a man aged 18-30 years in good health. Sequencing input: naive CD4+ T cells sorted from blood. Subset here: CD45RA+ positively selected. The CDR3 nucleotides read TGTGCCAGCAGCTTGAGGACAATCTCCTATAATTCACCCCTCCACTTT. Translation: CASSLRTISYNSPLHF.